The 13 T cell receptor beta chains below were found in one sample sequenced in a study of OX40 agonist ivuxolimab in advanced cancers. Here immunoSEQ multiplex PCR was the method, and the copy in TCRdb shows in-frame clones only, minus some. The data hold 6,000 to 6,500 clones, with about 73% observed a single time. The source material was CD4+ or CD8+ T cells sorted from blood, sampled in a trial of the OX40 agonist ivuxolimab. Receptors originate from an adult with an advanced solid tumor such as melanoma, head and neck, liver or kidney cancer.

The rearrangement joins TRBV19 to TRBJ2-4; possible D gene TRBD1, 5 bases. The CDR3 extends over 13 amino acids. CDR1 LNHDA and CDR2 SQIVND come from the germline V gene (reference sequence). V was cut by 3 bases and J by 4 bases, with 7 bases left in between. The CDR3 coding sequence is TGTGCCAGTAGTATGACAGTTAAAAACATTCAGTACTTC. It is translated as CASSMTVKNIQYF. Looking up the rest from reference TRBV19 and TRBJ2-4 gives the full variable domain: DGGITQSPKYLFRKEGQNVTLSCEQNLNHDAMYWYRQDPGQGLRLIYYSQIVNDFQKGDIAEGYSVSREKKESFPLTVTSAQKNPTAFYLCASSMTVKNIQYFGAGTRLSVL.

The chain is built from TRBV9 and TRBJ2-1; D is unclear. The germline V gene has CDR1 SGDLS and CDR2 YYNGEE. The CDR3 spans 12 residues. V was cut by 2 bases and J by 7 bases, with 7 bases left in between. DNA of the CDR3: TGTGCCAGCAGCGTTAAGTGGAATGAGCAGTTCTTC. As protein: CASSVKWNEQFF.

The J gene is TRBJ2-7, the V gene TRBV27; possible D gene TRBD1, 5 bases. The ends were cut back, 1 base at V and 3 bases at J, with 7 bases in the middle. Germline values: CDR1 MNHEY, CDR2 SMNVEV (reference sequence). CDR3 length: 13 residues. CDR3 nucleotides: TGTGCCAGCAGTTTATACCAGGGCTACGAGCAGTACTTC. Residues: CASSLYQGYEQYF.

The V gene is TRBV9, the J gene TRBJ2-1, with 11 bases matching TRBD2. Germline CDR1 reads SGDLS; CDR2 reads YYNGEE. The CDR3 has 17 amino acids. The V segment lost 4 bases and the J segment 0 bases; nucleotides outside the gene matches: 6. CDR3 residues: CASSSPTSGSSYNEQFF. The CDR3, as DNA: TGTGCCAGCAGCTCCCCAACTAGCGGGAGCTCCTACAATGAGCAGTTCTTC. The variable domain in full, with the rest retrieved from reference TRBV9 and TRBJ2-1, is DSGVTQTPKHLITATGQRVTLRCSPRSGDLSVYWYQQSLDQGLQFLIQYYNGEERAKGNILERFSAQQFPDLHSELNLSSLELGDSALYFCASSSPTSGSSYNEQFFGPGTRLTVL.

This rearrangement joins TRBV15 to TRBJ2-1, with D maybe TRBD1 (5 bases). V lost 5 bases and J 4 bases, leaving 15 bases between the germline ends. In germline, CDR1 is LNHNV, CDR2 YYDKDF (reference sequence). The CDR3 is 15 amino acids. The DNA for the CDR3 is TGTGCCACCAGCGAAGGGGCAGGTAATTACAATGAGCAGTTCTTC. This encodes CATSEGAGNYNEQFF.

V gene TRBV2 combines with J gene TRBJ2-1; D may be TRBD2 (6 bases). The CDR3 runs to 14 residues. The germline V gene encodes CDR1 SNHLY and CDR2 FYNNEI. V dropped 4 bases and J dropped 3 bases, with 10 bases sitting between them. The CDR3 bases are TGTGCCAGCAGTGGTAGCGGCTTCTACAATGAGCAGTTCTTC. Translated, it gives CASSGSGFYNEQFF.

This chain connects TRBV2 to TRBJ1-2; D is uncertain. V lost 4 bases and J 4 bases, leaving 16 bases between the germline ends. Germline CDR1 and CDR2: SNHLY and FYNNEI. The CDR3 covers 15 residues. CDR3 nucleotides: TGTGCCAGCAGTGGAGAGATGACGGGGTTCTATGGCTACACCTTC. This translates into CASSGEMTGFYGYTF. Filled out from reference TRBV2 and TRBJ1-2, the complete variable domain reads EPEVTQTPSHQVTQMGQEVILRCVPISNHLYFYWYRQILGQKVEFLVSFYNNEISEKSEIFDDQFSVERPDGSNFTLKIRSTKLEDSAMYFCASSGEMTGFYGYTFGSGTRLTVV.

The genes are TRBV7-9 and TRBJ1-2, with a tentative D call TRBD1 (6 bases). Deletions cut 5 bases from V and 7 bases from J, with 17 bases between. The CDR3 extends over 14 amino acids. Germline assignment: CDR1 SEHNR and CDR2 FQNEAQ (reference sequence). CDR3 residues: CASSGGGNSLGYTF. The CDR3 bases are TGTGCCAGCAGCGGAGGGGGTAATTCCCTTGGCTACACCTTC.

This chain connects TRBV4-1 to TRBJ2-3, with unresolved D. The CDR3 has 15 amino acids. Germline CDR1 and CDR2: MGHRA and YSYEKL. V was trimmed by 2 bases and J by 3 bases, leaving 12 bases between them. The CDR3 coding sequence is TGCGCCAGCAGCCAATGGGGTGCCATAACAGATACGCAGTATTTT. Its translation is CASSQWGAITDTQYF.

CDR3 amino acids: CASSLGEGRTGNTIYF. CDR3 nucleotides: TGTGCCAGCAGCTTAGGTGAGGGGAGGACTGGAAACACCATATATTTT. This rearrangement joins TRBV13 to TRBJ1-3; the D gene is possibly TRBD1 (5 bases). CDR3 length equals 16 residues. Per germline, CDR1 PRHDT and CDR2 FYEKMQ (reference sequence). The V end was cut by 0 bases, the J end by 2 bases, with 11 bases between. The full variable domain, in which reference TRBV13 and TRBJ1-3 provide the parts outside the CDR3, is AAGVIQSPRHLIKEKRETATLKCYPIPRHDTVYWYQQGPGQDPQFLISFYEKMQSDKGSIPDRFSAQQFSDYHSELNMSSLELGDSALYFCASSLGEGRTGNTIYFGEGSWLTVV.

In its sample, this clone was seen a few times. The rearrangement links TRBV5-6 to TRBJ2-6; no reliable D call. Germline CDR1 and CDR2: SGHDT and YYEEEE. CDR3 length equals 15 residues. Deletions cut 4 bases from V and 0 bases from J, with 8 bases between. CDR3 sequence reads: CASSLGNSGANVLTF. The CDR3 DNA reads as TGTGCCAGCAGCCTGGGGAACTCTGGGGCCAACGTCCTGACTTTC.

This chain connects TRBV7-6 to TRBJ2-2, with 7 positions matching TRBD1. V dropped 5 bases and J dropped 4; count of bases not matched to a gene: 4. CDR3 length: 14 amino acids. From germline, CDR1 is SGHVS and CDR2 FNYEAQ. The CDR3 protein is CASSPTGSTGELFF. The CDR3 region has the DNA TGTGCCAGCAGCCCGACAGGGAGCACCGGGGAGCTGTTTTTT.

CDR3 loop: CASSVSDAGVGETQYF. DNA for the CDR3: TGTGCCAGCAGCGTAAGTGACGCGGGAGTAGGAGAGACCCAGTACTTC. V usage is TRBV9 and J usage is TRBJ2-5, with TRBD2 matching 7 bases. Per germline, CDR1 SGDLS and CDR2 YYNGEE. V lost 1 base and J lost 4; bases outside the gene matches: 10. This CDR3 contains 16 residues. Looking up the rest from reference TRBV9 and TRBJ2-5 gives the full variable domain: DSGVTQTPKHLITATGQRVTLRCSPRSGDLSVYWYQQSLDQGLQFLIQYYNGEERAKGNILERFSAQQFPDLHSELNLSSLELGDSALYFCASSVSDAGVGETQYFGPGTRLLVL.